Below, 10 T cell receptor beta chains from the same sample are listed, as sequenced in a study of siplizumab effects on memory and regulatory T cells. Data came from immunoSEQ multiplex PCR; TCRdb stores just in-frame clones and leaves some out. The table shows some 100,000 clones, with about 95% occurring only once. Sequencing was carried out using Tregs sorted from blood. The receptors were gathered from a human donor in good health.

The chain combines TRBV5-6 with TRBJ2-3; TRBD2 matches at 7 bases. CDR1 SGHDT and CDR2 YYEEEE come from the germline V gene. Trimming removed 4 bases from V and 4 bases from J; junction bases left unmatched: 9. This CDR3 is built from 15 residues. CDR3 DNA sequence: TGTGCCAGCAGCGGTCTGGGCGGGAGCGCAGATACGCAGTATTTT. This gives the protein CASSGLGGSADTQYF.

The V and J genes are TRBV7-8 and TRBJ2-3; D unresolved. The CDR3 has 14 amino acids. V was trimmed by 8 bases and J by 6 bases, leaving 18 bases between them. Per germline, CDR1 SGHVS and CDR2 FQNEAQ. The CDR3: CASLPYSSVDTQYF. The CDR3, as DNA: TGTGCCAGCTTGCCTTATTCGTCGGTGGATACGCAGTATTTT.

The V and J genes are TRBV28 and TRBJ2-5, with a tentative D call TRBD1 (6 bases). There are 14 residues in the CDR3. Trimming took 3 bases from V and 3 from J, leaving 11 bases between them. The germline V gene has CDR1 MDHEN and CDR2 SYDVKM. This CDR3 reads CASSLGALKETQYF. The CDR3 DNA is TGTGCCAGCAGTTTGGGGGCTTTAAAAGAGACCCAGTACTTC.

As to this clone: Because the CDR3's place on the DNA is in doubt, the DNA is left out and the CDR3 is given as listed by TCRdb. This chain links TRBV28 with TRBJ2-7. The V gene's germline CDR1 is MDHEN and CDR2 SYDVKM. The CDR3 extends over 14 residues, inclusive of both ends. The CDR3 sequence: CASSSSGRTYEQYF.

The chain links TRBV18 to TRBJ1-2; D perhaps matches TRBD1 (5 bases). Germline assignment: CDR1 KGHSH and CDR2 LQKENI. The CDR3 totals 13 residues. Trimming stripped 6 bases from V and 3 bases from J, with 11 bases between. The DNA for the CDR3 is TGTGCCAGCTCTCTGACAGAACACTATGGCTACACCTTC. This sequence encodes CASSLTEHYGYTF.

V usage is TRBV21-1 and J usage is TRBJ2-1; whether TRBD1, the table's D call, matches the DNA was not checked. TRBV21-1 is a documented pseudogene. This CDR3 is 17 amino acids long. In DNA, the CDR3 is TGTGCCAGCAGCTCCAGGACAGGGCGAAGCTCCTACAATGAGCAGTTCTTC. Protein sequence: CASSSRTGRSSYNEQFF.

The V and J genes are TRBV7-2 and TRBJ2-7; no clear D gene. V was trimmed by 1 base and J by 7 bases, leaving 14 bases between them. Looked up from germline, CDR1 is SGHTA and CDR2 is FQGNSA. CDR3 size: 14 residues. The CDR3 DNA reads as TGTGCCAGCAGCTTAGTCGGCAACCGTCGGGAGCAGTACTTC. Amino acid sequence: CASSLVGNRREQYF.

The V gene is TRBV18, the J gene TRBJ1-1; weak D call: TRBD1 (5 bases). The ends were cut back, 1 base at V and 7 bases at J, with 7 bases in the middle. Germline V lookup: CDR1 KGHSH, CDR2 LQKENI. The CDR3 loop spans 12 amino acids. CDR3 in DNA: TGTGCCAGCTCACCACGGGGGAGTGAAGCTTTCTTT. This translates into CASSPRGSEAFF.

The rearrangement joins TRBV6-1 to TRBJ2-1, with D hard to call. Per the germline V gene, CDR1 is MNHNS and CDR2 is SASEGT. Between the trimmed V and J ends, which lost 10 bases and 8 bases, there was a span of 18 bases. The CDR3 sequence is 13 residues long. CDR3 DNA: TGTGCCAACTCCGGCCCTGGGTGGCATGAGCAGTTCTTC. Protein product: CANSGPGWHEQFF.

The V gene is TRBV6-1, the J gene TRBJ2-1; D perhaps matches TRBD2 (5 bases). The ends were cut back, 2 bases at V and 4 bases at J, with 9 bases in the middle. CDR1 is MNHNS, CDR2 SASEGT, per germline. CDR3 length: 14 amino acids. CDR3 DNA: TGTGCCAGCAGTGAAAGGAGGCCGTACAATGAGCAGTTCTTC. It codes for CASSERRPYNEQFF.